This TCR beta chain was identified in a study of tumor and adjacent non-tumor tissue in lung cancer (dated by TCRdb to 2017 to 2018). About the investigation overall: Of the cohort, roughly 12 patients had adenocarcinoma, 2 had squamous cell carcinoma and 1 had small cell lung cancer. The roughly 15 enrolled patients, of whom 10 were men and 5 were women, were aged roughly 30 to 80 years and were diagnosed with TNM stage I to III disease. Sequencing generated a total of more than 100 million productive TCRbeta reads, averaging approximately 4 million reads per sample. The study compared bulk TCRbeta repertoires from lung tumor tissue and matched distant non-tumor lung tissue of roughly 15 lung cancer patients. Fewer than 35 paired specimens, one tumor and one normal lung sample per patient, were profiled by TCRbeta CDR3 sequencing. The paper as a whole reports these results and caveats: Only 15 or so patients were included in the cohort, and the need for larger samples and more detailed clinical data was noted by the authors. A significantly larger cumulative share of the repertoire was made up by the top 100 clones in normal lung than in tumor tissue. Neither the sequencing platform nor unique molecular identifiers are named or mentioned anywhere in the methods. TCR diversity was significantly higher in younger patients, and higher tumor TCR diversity was associated with shorter overall and disease-free survival. Because peripheral blood was not sequenced, the blood TCRbeta repertoires of the lung cancer patients in the study went unexamined. Significantly higher TCR diversity (inverse Simpson) was observed in tumor tissue than in normal lung tissue (roughly 390 vs 170, P = 0.0075, Mann-Whitney U test).

RNA was isolated from bulk unsorted tissue, and RNA quality was assessed with a NanoDrop ND-1000 and an Agilent 2100. Newly diagnosed lung cancer patients without prior chemotherapy who had been admitted for thoracic surgery in China between August and November 2014 were enrolled as donors. Anyone who had undergone radiotherapy or chemotherapy before, or who had another cancer at the same time, was left out of the study. Pieces of surgical tissue measuring about 1-2.3 cm3 were kept in RNAlater solution and held at -80 degrees C until needed. Receptor amplification or capture employed multiplex PCR. Sequencing was carried out with an Illumina HiSeq 2500. TCRbeta libraries were constructed through three rounds of nested PCR with primers (Table S4) according to protocols modified from ARM-PCR. Before sequencing, PCR products in the 200-500 bp range were cut out of the gel and cleaned up using the QIAquick gel extraction kit. The original methods were these. Trimmomatic was used to clean the reads, FLASH merged the cleaned reads into complete CDR3 sequences, and MiTCR assigned the sequences to V(D)J germline segments. Clonal diversity was calculated as the inverse Simpson's index using VDJtools. A read counted as productive if the sequence was in-frame and lacked a premature stop codon. TCRdb ran its own pipeline on the public reads, namely fastp trimming at Q25 and MiXCR clone calling, and kept in-frame beta chains. Identical CDR3 proteins give one entry, which carries the most common genes and DNA. The V and J calls follow TCRdb's processing rather than the paper's. The sample contains fewer than 85,000 distinct CDR3 sequences, about 80% of them found a single time. Roughly 27% of the sample lies in the top ten.

Concerning this clonotype itself: No cognate antigen has been identified for it. A read error may produce the germline difference seen at one junction end.

The sample consisted of lung tumor tissue. The receptor was derived from a man in his 60s with non-small cell lung cancer.

CDR3 loop: CSIARGYGYSF. The sequence in DNA is TGCAGCATTGCCAGGGGCTATGGCTACTCCTTC. The chain was built from TRBV29-1 and TRBJ1-2, and the D gene may be TRBD1, 6 bases matching. Spanning cysteine to phenylalanine, the CDR3 consists of 11 amino acids. The entry retains the CDR3 DNA only, 33 bases that are in frame from base 1. CDR1 and CDR2, per the germline V gene, are SQVTM and ANQGSEA.